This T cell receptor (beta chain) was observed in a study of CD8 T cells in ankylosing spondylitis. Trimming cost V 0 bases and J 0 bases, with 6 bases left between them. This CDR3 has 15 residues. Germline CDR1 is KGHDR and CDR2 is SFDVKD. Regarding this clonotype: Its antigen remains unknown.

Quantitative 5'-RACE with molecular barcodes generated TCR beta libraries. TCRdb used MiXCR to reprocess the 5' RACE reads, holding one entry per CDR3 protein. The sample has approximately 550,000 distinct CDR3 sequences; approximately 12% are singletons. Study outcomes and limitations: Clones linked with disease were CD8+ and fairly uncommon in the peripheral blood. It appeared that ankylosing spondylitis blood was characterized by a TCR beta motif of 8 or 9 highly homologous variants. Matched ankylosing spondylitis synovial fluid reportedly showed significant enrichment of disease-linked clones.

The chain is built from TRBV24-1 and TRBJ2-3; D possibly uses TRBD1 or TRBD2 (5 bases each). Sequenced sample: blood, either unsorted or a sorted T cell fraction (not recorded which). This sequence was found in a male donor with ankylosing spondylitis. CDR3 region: CATSDLGTSTDTQYF. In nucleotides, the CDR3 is TGTGCCACCAGTGATTTGGGGACCAGCACAGATACGCAGTATTTT.